Presented here are 15 T cell receptor beta chains from one specimen sequenced in a study of blood T cell repertoires in COVID-19. Method: immunoSEQ multiplex PCR; TCRdb's copy keeps in-frame clones and lacks some. This sample has approximately 80,000 clones, with around 90% found just once. The specimen sequenced was peripheral blood. These receptors all come from a human donor in a cohort sampled during active COVID-19.

This clone was detected only once. The chain joins TRBV7-2 to TRBJ2-7; TRBD2 is a possible D gene (6 bases). Germline CDR1 and CDR2: SGHTA and FQGNSA. The CDR3 spans 12 residues. Trimming left V 5 bases short and J 5 bases short, with 10 bases between. CDR3 sequence reads: CASSTTRDEQYF. The CDR3 DNA reads TGTGCCAGCAGCACGACTAGGGACGAGCAGTACTTC.

The V gene is TRBV5-1, the J gene TRBJ2-5; maybe TRBD2 (5 bases). Trimming left V 4 bases short and J 3 bases short, with 10 bases between. The CDR3 contains 13 residues. Germline loops: CDR1 SGHRS, CDR2 YFSETQ. CDR3 DNA: TGCGCCAGCAGCCGCGGGCTAGAAGAGACCCAGTACTTC. Amino acid sequence: CASSRGLEETQYF. Full variable domain (outside the CDR3, taken from reference TRBV5-1 and TRBJ2-5): KAGVTQTPRYLIKTRGQQVTLSCSPISGHRSVSWYQQTPGQGLQFLFEYFSETQRNKGNFPGRFSGRQFSNSRSEMNVSTLELGDSALYLCASSRGLEETQYFGPGTRLLVL.

The J gene is TRBJ2-1, the V gene TRBV5-1; 10 bases agree with TRBD2. Germline V gene sequence: CDR1 SGHRS, CDR2 YFSETQ. Germline trimming cut 5 bases from V and 8 bases from J; bases unmatched to any gene: 28. The CDR3 totals 21 residues. CDR3 loop: CASRGFGTSVYNLRELDEQFF. The CDR3 DNA sequence: TGCGCCAGCAGGGGATTTGGGACTAGCGTCTATAACCTGAGGGAATTAGATGAGCAGTTCTTC.

The chain recombines TRBV25-1 with TRBJ2-3; 9 bases agree with TRBD2. Trimming took 7 bases from V and 6 from J; bases not matched to a gene: 14. The CDR3 contains 16 residues. The germline CDR1 and CDR2 sequences are MGHDK and SYGVNS. The chain's CDR3 is CASTGTSTTLEDTQYF. The CDR3, as DNA: TGTGCCAGCACCGGGACTAGCACGACCCTCGAGGATACGCAGTATTTT.

The V and J genes are TRBV10-3 and TRBJ2-1, with D possibly being TRBD2 (7 bases). V was pared by 0 bases and J by 6 bases, with 12 bases between. Germline CDR1 reads ENHRY; CDR2 reads SYGVKD. The CDR3 loop spans 15 amino acids. The CDR3 spells CAISESIGGANEQFF. The CDR3, as DNA: TGTGCCATCAGTGAGTCGATAGGGGGGGCCAATGAGCAGTTCTTC.

The V and J genes are TRBV30 and TRBJ1-4; D is uncertain. The V gene's germline CDR1 is GTSNPN and CDR2 SVGIG (reference sequence). V was pared by 3 bases and J by 3 bases, with 11 bases between. The CDR3 sequence is 14 residues long. The CDR3 region is CAWRGPMPNEKLFF. The CDR3 region has the DNA TGTGCCTGGAGGGGCCCGATGCCTAATGAAAAACTGTTTTTT. Full variable domain (missing parts from reference TRBV30 and TRBJ1-4): SQTIHQWPATLVQPVGSPLSLECTVEGTSNPNLYWYRQAAGRGLQLLFYSVGIGQISSEVPQNLSASRPQDRQFILSSKKLLLSDSGFYLCAWRGPMPNEKLFFGSGTQLSVL.

This clone was seen only once. The rearrangement links TRBV4-2 to TRBJ2-5; tentatively, D is TRBD2 (6 bases). The germline gives CDR1 LGHNA, CDR2 YNFKEQ. Deletions cut 5 bases from V and 1 base from J, with 8 bases between. There are 13 residues in the CDR3. The CDR3 is CASSVSGQETQYF. DNA of the CDR3: TGTGCCAGCAGCGTTAGCGGCCAAGAGACCCAGTACTTC.

This clone was observed a single time. J is TRBJ2-1 and V is TRBV21-1; TRBD1, the table's D call, lacks a check against the DNA. TRBV21-1 is reported as a pseudogene. This CDR3 has 13 amino acids. The CDR3 region is CASSKLWLAEQFF. In DNA, the CDR3 is TGTGCCAGCAGCAAACTCTGGCTGGCTGAGCAGTTCTTC.

The chain has TRBV20-1 and TRBJ1-1, with 7 nucleotides matching TRBD1. The CDR3 loop spans 11 amino acids. The V and J ends lost 4 bases and 4 bases, in that order; junction bases with no gene match: 0. Germline values: CDR1 DFQATT, CDR2 SNEGSKA (reference sequence). The CDR3 DNA sequence: TGCAGTGCTACAGGGGGCACTGAAGCTTTCTTT. Amino acids: CSATGGTEAFF.

This chain joins TRBV6-6 and TRBJ2-7; 10 bases agree with TRBD2. The CDR3 is 12 amino acids. J was trimmed by 6 bases and V by 7 bases; bases with no gene match: 3. From germline, CDR1 is MNHNY and CDR2 SVGAGI (reference sequence). The CDR3: CASNLAGVEQYF. The CDR3 region has the DNA TGTGCCAGCAACCTAGCGGGAGTCGAGCAGTACTTC.

This sequence joins TRBV7-6 and TRBJ2-1; 9 nucleotides agree with TRBD2. The length of the CDR3 is 17 residues. The junction had 8 bases not matched to a gene; V was cut back by 5 bases and J by 0 bases. In germline, CDR1 is SGHVS, CDR2 FNYEAQ. CDR3: CASSRGLAGSSYNEQFF. CDR3 in DNA: TGTGCCAGCAGCCGAGGGCTAGCGGGGAGCTCCTACAATGAGCAGTTCTTC.

This chain links TRBV19 with TRBJ2-7; D unresolved. Trimming took off 4 bases at V and 0 bases at J, with 7 bases between the two ends. The CDR3 consists of 13 residues. Germline V gene data show CDR1 as LNHDA and CDR2 as SQIVND (reference sequence). CDR3 nucleotide sequence: TGTGCCAGTAGTAAACAATCCTCCTACGAGCAGTACTTC. It yields the protein CASSKQSSYEQYF.

The chain carries TRBV5-4 and TRBJ1-1; perhaps TRBD1 as D (5 bases). CDR1 is SGHNT and CDR2 is YYREEE in the germline V gene (reference sequence). The CDR3 covers 15 residues. With 0 bases removed from V and 4 bases from J, the gap between germline ends came to 13 bases. The CDR3 spells CASSLGAGPGTEAFF. In DNA form, the CDR3 reads TGTGCCAGCAGCTTGGGTGCGGGGCCCGGCACTGAAGCTTTCTTT.

The gene calls are TRBV25-1 and TRBJ1-4; D call uncertain. V was cut by 1 base and J by 8 bases, with 11 bases left in between. CDR1 is MGHDK and CDR2 is SYGVNS in the germline V gene. CDR3 size: 14 residues. CDR3 in DNA: TGTGCCAGCAGTGAATCGGCCGGCGGGGAAAAACTGTTTTTT. Its translation is CASSESAGGEKLFF.

V usage is TRBV19 and J usage is TRBJ2-3, with D hard to call. V was trimmed by 2 bases and J by 2 bases, leaving 5 bases between them. This CDR3 is 13 amino acids long. In germline, CDR1 is LNHDA, CDR2 SQIVND (reference sequence). The CDR3 bases are TGTGCCAGTAGTATAAGAGACACAGATACGCAGTATTTT. This sequence encodes CASSIRDTDTQYF.